Listed below are T cell receptor beta chains from one sample, sequenced in a study of T cells in Graves' hyperthyroidism and ophthalmopathy. Using its own MiXCR run on the multiplex PCR reads, TCRdb lists one record per CDR3 protein. This repertoire shows around 400,000 distinct CDR3 sequences, 12% to 15% found once; its top ten account for roughly a fifth. Specimen: blood. The receptors stem from a woman aged 60 to 75 with Graves' ophthalmopathy. CDR3s include the opening cysteine and the closing phenylalanine or tryptophan. Each record gives: clone size, D gene, V gene, J gene, CDR3 protein, CDR3 DNA. A D gene is named only where the DNA matches it firmly. The listing skips clone size in some rows; elsewhere it reads once, few, many or a size class.

few	TRBD2	TRBV19	TRBJ2-7	CASKRRESDEQYF	TGTGCCAGTAAGCGGCGGGAGTCAGACGAGCAGTACTTC
-	TRBD2	TRBV20-1	TRBJ2-7	CSARGSSGYYEQYF	TGCAGTGCTAGAGGTAGTAGCGGGTACTACGAGCAGTACTTC
many	TRBD1	TRBV18	TRBJ1-5	CASSPGQGGNQPQHF	TGTGCCAGCTCACCGGGACAGGGTGGCAATCAGCCCCAGCATTTT
-	-	TRBV12-3/TRBV12-4	TRBJ2-1	CASTLRVGEQFF	TGTGCCAGCACCCTGAGGGTCGGGGAGCAGTTCTTC
once	-	TRBV20-1	TRBJ1-6	CSARPPPGTYNSLLHF	TGCAGTGCTAGACCTCCGCCGGGGACCTATAATTCACTCCTCCACTTT
-	TRBD2	TRBV6-1	TRBJ2-5	CASSEGRLAGGRGETQYF	TGTGCCAGCAGTGAAGGGAGACTAGCGGGAGGGCGAGGGGAGACCCAGTACTTC
many	-	TRBV9	TRBJ2-1	CASSVDWNEQFF	TGTGCCAGCAGCGTAGACTGGAATGAGCAGTTCTTC
many	-	TRBV6-5	TRBJ2-5	CASSYSSLQETQYF	TGTGCCAGCAGTTACTCGAGCCTCCAAGAGACCCAGTACTTC
many	TRBD2	TRBV7-9	TRBJ2-1	CASSFGTSGRANYNEQFF	TGTGCCAGCAGCTTCGGGACTAGCGGGAGGGCCAACTACAATGAGCAGTTCTTC
many	TRBD1	TRBV11-3	TRBJ2-5	CASSPRGTDEGTQYF	TGTGCCAGCAGCCCCCGTGGGACAGACGAAGGGACCCAGTACTTC
-	TRBD1	TRBV28	TRBJ1-1	CASSIRDRVRRNIEAFF	TGTGCCAGCAGCATCCGGGACAGGGTAAGAAGGAACATTGAAGCTTTCTTT
-	-	TRBV29-1	TRBJ2-3	CSVEAGITDTQYF	TGCAGCGTTGAGGCGGGAATCACAGATACGCAGTATTTT
-	-	TRBV30	TRBJ2-7	CAWSVPSLEQYF	TGTGCCTGGAGTGTCCCTAGCCTCGAGCAGTACTTC
many	TRBD2	TRBV20-1	TRBJ2-1	CSAKGLAGAGVNEQFF	TGCAGTGCAAAAGGACTAGCGGGAGCAGGAGTCAATGAGCAGTTCTTC
-	-	TRBV19	TRBJ1-2	CASSTRTVYGYTF	TGTGCCAGTAGTACAAGGACAGTCTATGGCTACACCTTC
few	TRBD2	TRBV9	TRBJ2-1	CASSQPVAGELNEQFF	TGTGCCAGCAGCCAACCGGTAGCGGGAGAATTGAATGAGCAGTTCTTC
many	-	TRBV7-2	TRBJ2-1	CASSLASYGEQFF	TGTGCCAGCAGCTTAGCTAGTTACGGTGAGCAGTTCTTC
many	TRBD2	TRBV20-1	TRBJ2-3	CSATPPTVAGSLSTDTQYF	TGCAGTGCTACCCCCCCTACGGTAGCGGGCTCCCTTAGCACAGATACGCAGTATTTT
-	TRBD1	TRBV6-5	TRBJ1-1	CASSYYRGAFGEAFF	TGTGCCAGCAGTTACTACAGGGGGGCATTTGGTGAAGCTTTCTTT
many	-	TRBV5-1	TRBJ1-6	CASSLEGYQNSPLHF	TGCGCCAGCAGCTTGGAGGGTTATCAAAATTCACCCCTCCACTTT
many	-	TRBV2	TRBJ2-5	CASGRTVQETQYF	TGTGCCAGCGGTCGGACAGTTCAAGAGACCCAGTACTTC
many	-	TRBV29-1	TRBJ2-7	CSASGLTSYEQYF	TGCAGCGCCTCGGGACTTACGTCCTACGAGCAGTACTTC
-	-	TRBV10-3	TRBJ2-2	CAIGSQKSGNTGELFF	TGTGCCATCGGTTCCCAAAAGTCGGGGAACACCGGGGAGCTGTTTTTT
many	TRBD1	TRBV24-1	TRBJ2-1	CATRETGANEQFF	TGTGCCACCAGAGAGACAGGGGCCAATGAGCAGTTCTTC
few	-	TRBV24-1	TRBJ2-2	CATSVTGSRSGELFF	TGTGCCACCAGTGTTACAGGATCCCGCTCCGGGGAGCTGTTTTTT
few	TRBD1	TRBV19	TRBJ2-3	CASSLTGADDTQYF	TGTGCCAGTAGTCTCACAGGGGCTGATGATACGCAGTATTTT
many	-	TRBV4-1	TRBJ1-2	CASSQEQEAIEGYTF	TGCGCCAGCAGCCAAGAGCAGGAGGCGATCGAGGGCTACACCTTC
few	-	TRBV29-1	TRBJ2-1	CSVASVEQFF	TGCAGCGTTGCCAGCGTTGAGCAGTTCTTC